The 9 T cell receptor beta chains below come from one sample, sequenced in a study of blood T cell repertoires in COVID-19. Sequencing used immunoSEQ multiplex PCR; TCRdb keeps in-frame clones, though not all of them. This sample has tens of thousands of clones, with over 80% found just once. Input material: peripheral blood. These TCRs come from an elderly man with active or convalescent COVID-19.

DNA for the CDR3: TGTGCCAGCGGGGGGTTGGTTAATGAAAAACTGTTTTTT. Translation gives CASGGLVNEKLFF. This chain connects TRBV28 to TRBJ1-4; tentative D call: TRBD1 (5 bases). Trimming took 8 bases from V and 4 from J, leaving 11 bases between them. Germline lookup yields CDR1 MDHEN and CDR2 SYDVKM. There are 13 residues in the CDR3.

This rearrangement joins TRBV19 to TRBJ2-7; 10 positions agree with TRBD1. Germline assignment: CDR1 LNHDA and CDR2 SQIVND (reference sequence). CDR3 length: 15 amino acids. J gave up 5 bases and V 5 bases, and 9 bases lay outside the gene matches. CDR3 DNA sequence: TGTGCCAGTAGTTCACCGGGACAGGGGTCGCACGAGCAGTACTTC. This codes for CASSSPGQGSHEQYF. Together with reference TRBV19 and TRBJ2-7, the CDR3 gives the full variable domain: DGGITQSPKYLFRKEGQNVTLSCEQNLNHDAMYWYRQDPGQGLRLIYYSQIVNDFQKGDIAEGYSVSREKKESFPLTVTSAQKNPTAFYLCASSSPGQGSHEQYFGPGTRLTVT.

The chain joins TRBV18 to TRBJ2-3; 7 nucleotides line up with TRBD2. This CDR3 region has 15 residues. The germline V gene has CDR1 KGHSH and CDR2 LQKENI. The trim removed 3 bases at V and 4 bases at J, leaving 7 bases unmatched. Here the CDR3 DNA reads TGTGCCAGCTCACCCTGGGCGGGGGAGTCAGATACGCAGTATTTT. It specifies CASSPWAGESDTQYF.

This chain links TRBV3-1 (or the pseudogene TRBV3-2) with TRBJ2-2, with 10 bases fitting TRBD2. The V and J ends lost 3 bases and 6 bases, in that order; junction bases with no gene match: 7. The CDR3 contains 16 residues. Germline V gene lookup returns CDR1 LGHDT and CDR2 YNNKEL (reference sequence). CDR3 in DNA: TGTGCCAGCAGCCACCGGACTAGCGGAAGGGCCGGGGAGCTGTTTTTT. Protein product: CASSHRTSGRAGELFF.

The rearrangement links TRBV3-1 (or the pseudogene TRBV3-2) to TRBJ1-3; D remains unclear. The CDR3 consists of 13 residues. Trimming cost V 6 bases and J 1 base, with 7 bases left between them. The germline gives CDR1 LGHDT, CDR2 YNNKEL (reference sequence). The CDR3 reads CASRGDSGNTIYF. CDR3 DNA sequence: TGTGCCAGCAGAGGAGATTCTGGAAACACCATATATTTT.

This chain uses TRBV2 with TRBJ2-7, with D possibly TRBD1 on 6 matching bases. The CDR3 spans 14 residues. Germline V CDR1 and CDR2: SNHLY, FYNNEI. The V gene lost 8 bases and the J gene lost 9 bases, with 23 bases spanning the gap. The CDR3 DNA reads as TGTGCCAGCTTAGACAGGTTGGGCCTACGAGGGCAGTACTTC. Translating gives CASLDRLGLRGQYF.

The table lists this clone with a count of one. This chain joins TRBV6-1 and TRBJ2-3; 8 bases are shared with TRBD1. The germline gives CDR1 MNHNS, CDR2 SASEGT. After removal of 1 base from V and 4 bases from J, the junction contained 4 bases not matched to a gene. This CDR3 spans 15 amino acids. CDR3 coding DNA: TGTGCCAGCAGTGAAGGGGACAGGTCGGCAGATACGCAGTATTTT. Amino acid sequence: CASSEGDRSADTQYF.

This clone has just a few counts. CDR3 amino acids: CATFFDRRNTEAFF. CDR3 in DNA: TGTGCCACCTTCTTCGACAGGAGGAACACTGAAGCTTTCTTT. V and J are TRBV2 and TRBJ1-1; perhaps TRBD1 as D (6 bases). Germline V gives CDR1 SNHLY, CDR2 FYNNEI. This CDR3 contains 14 residues. Trimming took off 10 bases at V and 1 base at J, with 16 bases between the two ends.

In its sample, this clone was seen once. The chain employs TRBV6-5 and TRBJ2-7, with a tentative D call TRBD2 (5 bases). The CDR3 has 11 residues. Germline V gene lookup returns CDR1 MNHEY and CDR2 SVGAGI. The V gene lost 5 bases and the J gene lost 4 bases, with 6 bases spanning the gap. CDR3 in amino acids: CASSRGYEQYF. CDR3 DNA sequence: TGTGCCAGCAGTCGAGGGTACGAGCAGTACTTC.